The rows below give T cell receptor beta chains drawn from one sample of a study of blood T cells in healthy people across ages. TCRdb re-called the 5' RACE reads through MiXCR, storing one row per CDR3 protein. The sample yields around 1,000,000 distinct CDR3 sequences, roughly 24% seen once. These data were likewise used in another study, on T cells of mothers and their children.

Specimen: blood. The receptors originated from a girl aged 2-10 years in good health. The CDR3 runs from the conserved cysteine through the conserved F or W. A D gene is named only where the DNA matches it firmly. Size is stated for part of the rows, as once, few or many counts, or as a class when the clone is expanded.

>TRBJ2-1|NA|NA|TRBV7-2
CASSLTYYLRNEQFF
TGTGCCAGCAGCTTAACCTACTACCTAAGGAATGAGCAGTTCTTC
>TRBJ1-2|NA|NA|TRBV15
CATSRDPSAKGRDYGYTF
TGTGCCACCAGCAGAGATCCTTCGGCGAAGGGGCGCGACTATGGCTACACCTTC
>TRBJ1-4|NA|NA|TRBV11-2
CASSLRPATNEKLFF
TGTGCCAGCAGCTTGAGACCTGCAACTAATGAAAAACTGTTTTTT
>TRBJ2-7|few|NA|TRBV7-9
CASSPPLEQIGYEQYF
TGTGCCAGCAGCCCCCCTTTAGAGCAGATAGGCTACGAGCAGTACTTC
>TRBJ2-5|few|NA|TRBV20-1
CSARGQVRPQETQYF
TGCAGTGCTAGGGGGCAGGTCCGACCCCAAGAGACCCAGTACTTC
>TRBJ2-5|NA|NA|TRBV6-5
CASSYRIKETQYF
TGTGCCAGCAGTTACCGGATTAAAGAGACCCAGTACTTC
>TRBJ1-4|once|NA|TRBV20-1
CSAREPIYREGVKGFNEKLFF
TGCAGTGCTAGAGAGCCCATCTACAGGGAAGGGGTAAAGGGGTTTAATGAAAAACTGTTTTTT
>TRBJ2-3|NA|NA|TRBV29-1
CSFGTTNTDTQYF
TGCAGCTTTGGGACAACAAACACAGATACGCAGTATTTT
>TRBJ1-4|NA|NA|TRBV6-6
CASEDGKATNEKLVF
TGTGCCAGCGAGGATGGAAAGGCAACTAATGAAAAACTGGTTTTT
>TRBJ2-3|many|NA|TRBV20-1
CSAINGGSLDTQYF
TGCAGTGCTATCAACGGAGGGAGTTTAGATACGCAGTATTTT
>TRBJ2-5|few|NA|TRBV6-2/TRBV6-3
CASALGETQYF
TGTGCCAGCGCATTGGGAGAGACCCAGTACTTC
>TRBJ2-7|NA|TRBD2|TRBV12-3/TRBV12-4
CASSSGLAGFSYEQYF
TGTGCCAGCAGCTCGGGACTAGCGGGATTCTCCTACGAGCAGTACTTC
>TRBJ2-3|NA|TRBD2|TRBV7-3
CASSLLAGGQGDTQYF
TGTGCCAGCAGCTTACTGGCGGGGGGCCAGGGAGATACGCAGTATTTT
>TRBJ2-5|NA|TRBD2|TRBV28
CASIRGGRQETQYF
TGTGCCAGCATCCGGGGGGGACGGCAAGAGACCCAGTACTTC
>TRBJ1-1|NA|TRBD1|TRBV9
CASSPPGQMNTEAFF
TGTGCCAGCAGCCCACCGGGACAGATGAACACTGAAGCTTTCTTT
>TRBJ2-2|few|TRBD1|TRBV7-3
CASSFPGQGEVRGELFF
TGTGCCAGCAGCTTCCCGGGACAGGGAGAGGTCAGGGGGGAGCTGTTTTTT
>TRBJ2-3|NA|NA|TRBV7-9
CASSPFMGDTQYF
TGTGCCAGCAGCCCCTTCATGGGAGATACGCAGTATTTT
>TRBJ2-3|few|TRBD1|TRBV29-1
CSVGTGKSTDTQYF
TGCAGCGTTGGGACAGGGAAGAGCACAGATACGCAGTATTTT
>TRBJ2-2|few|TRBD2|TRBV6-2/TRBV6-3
CASRPRRGTVNTGELFF
TGTGCCAGCAGACCCCGGCGGGGGACCGTTAACACCGGGGAGCTGTTTTTT
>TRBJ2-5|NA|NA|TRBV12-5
CASGSVTQYF
TGTGCTAGCGGTTCGGTGACCCAGTACTTC
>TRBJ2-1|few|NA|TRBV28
CASSLLSRRSPFNEQFF
TGTGCCAGCAGTCTCCTAAGCAGGAGATCCCCCTTCAATGAGCAGTTCTTC
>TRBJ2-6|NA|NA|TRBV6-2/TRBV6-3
CASSYLQGRRSGANVLTF
TGTGCCAGCAGTTACTTGCAGGGACGGAGATCTGGGGCCAACGTCCTGACTTTC
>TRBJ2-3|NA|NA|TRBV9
CASSPARSSGFTDTQYF
TGTGCCAGCAGCCCGGCTCGTAGCAGCGGATTCACAGATACGCAGTATTTT
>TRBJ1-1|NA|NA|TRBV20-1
CSAPWETEAFF
TGCAGTGCTCCATGGGAGACTGAAGCTTTCTTT
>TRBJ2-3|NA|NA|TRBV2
CASRGWDTQYF
TGTGCCAGCCGGGGTTGGGATACGCAGTATTTT
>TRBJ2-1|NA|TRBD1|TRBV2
CASSPDREGQEQFF
TGTGCCAGCAGTCCCGACAGGGAAGGGCAGGAGCAGTTCTTC
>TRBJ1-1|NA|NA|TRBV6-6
CASSESNREAFF
TGTGCCAGCAGCGAATCAAACCGGGAAGCTTTCTTT
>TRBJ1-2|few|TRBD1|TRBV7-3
CASSLNPWTGENGYTF
TGTGCCAGCAGCTTAAACCCCTGGACAGGAGAAAATGGCTACACCTTC
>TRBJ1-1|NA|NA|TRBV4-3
CASSQGGQMNTEAFF
TGCGCCAGCAGCCAAGGCGGACAGATGAACACTGAAGCTTTCTTT
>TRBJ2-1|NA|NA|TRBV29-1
CSGAPGHNEQFF
TGCAGCGGGGCGCCGGGGCACAATGAGCAGTTCTTC
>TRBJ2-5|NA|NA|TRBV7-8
CASSPSLSQETQYF
TGTGCCAGCAGCCCCTCGTTGAGCCAGGAGACCCAGTACTTC
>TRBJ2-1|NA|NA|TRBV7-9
CASSFRRPEQFF
TGTGCCAGCAGCTTTAGACGGCCTGAGCAGTTCTTC
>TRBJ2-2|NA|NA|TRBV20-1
CSARDGGLIGELFF
TGCAGTGCTAGAGATGGGGGGCTAATTGGGGAGCTGTTTTTT
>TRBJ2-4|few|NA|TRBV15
CATSKGINIQYF
TGTGCCACCAGCAAAGGAATAAACATTCAGTACTTC
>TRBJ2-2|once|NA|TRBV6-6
CASTRSVAGELFF
TGTGCCAGCACCCGTTCAGTCGCCGGGGAGCTGTTTTTT
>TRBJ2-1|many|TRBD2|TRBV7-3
CASSQTSGGLDEQFF
TGTGCCAGCAGCCAGACTAGCGGGGGGCTGGATGAGCAGTTCTTC
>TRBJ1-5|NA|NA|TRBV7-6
CASSLESGIRQPQHF
TGTGCCAGCAGCTTAGAGTCGGGGATCCGACAGCCCCAGCATTTT
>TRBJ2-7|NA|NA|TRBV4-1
CASSQAGDSSYEQYF
TGCGCCAGCAGCCAAGCCGGAGACAGCTCCTACGAGCAGTACTTC
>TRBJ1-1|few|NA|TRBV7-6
CASSTGRGLTEAFF
TGTGCCAGCAGCACGGGTCGGGGTCTCACTGAAGCTTTCTTT
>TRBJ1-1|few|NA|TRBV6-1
CASSESRGRFSPEAFF
TGTGCCAGCAGTGAGAGCAGAGGACGCTTTAGCCCTGAAGCTTTCTTT